This TCR beta chain was observed in a study of blood T cell repertoires in COVID-19. The overall study: From the United States, Italy and Spain came samples of acute and convalescent COVID-19.

Clones were read by immunoSEQ multiplex PCR, and TCRdb kept only the in-frame ones, dropping some. The sample has around 250,000 clones; more than 65% are singletons. Input material: peripheral blood. The origin of this receptor is a man in his forties or fifties with active or convalescent COVID-19.

The CDR3 bases are TGTGCCAGCAGCTCCCCCCACCTTACCGGACAGGCGAAAGGGTCTGAAGCTTTCTTT. Protein sequence: CASSSPHLTGQAKGSEAFF. The chain recombines TRBV6-2 or TRBV6-3 with TRBJ1-1, with 7 bases that match TRBD1. Germline V gene sequence: CDR1 MNHEY, CDR2 SVGEGT. With 6 bases clipped from V and 6 bases from J, the junction kept 25 bases outside the gene matches. The CDR3 is 19 amino acids.